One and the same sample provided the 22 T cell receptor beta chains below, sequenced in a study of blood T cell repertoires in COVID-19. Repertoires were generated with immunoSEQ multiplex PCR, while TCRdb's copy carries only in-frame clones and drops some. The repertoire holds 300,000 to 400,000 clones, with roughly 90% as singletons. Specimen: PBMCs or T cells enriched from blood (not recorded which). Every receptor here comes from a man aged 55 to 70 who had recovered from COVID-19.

CDR3 nucleotide sequence: TGTGCCACCAGCGCACGGGAGGCTGGGGCCAACGTCCTGACTTTC. Protein sequence: CATSAREAGANVLTF. V usage is TRBV15 and J usage is TRBJ2-6, with 7 positions matching TRBD2. Germline values: CDR1 LNHNV, CDR2 YYDKDF (reference sequence). V trimming: 5 bases; J trimming: 2 bases; junction bases outside the gene matches: 3. This CDR3 region has 15 residues.

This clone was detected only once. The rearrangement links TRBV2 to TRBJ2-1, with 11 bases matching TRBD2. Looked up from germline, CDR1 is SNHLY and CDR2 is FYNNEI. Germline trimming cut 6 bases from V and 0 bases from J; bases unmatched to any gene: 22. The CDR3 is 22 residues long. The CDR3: CASRATGLAEIDFESSYNEQFF. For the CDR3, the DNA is TGTGCCAGCAGGGCGACGGGACTAGCGGAGATCGACTTTGAGAGCTCCTACAATGAGCAGTTCTTC.

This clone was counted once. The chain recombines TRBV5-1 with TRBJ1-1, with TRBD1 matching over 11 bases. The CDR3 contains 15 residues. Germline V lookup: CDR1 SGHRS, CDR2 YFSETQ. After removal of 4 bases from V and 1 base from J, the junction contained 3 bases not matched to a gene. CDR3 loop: CASSTGQGANTEAFF. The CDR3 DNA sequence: TGCGCCAGCAGCACTGGACAGGGGGCGAACACTGAAGCTTTCTTT. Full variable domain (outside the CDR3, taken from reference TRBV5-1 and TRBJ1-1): KAGVTQTPRYLIKTRGQQVTLSCSPISGHRSVSWYQQTPGQGLQFLFEYFSETQRNKGNFPGRFSGRQFSNSRSEMNVSTLELGDSALYLCASSTGQGANTEAFFGQGTRLTVV.

This CDR3 is CATSRGRGSEQYF. The CDR3, as DNA: TGTGCCACCAGCAGAGGGAGAGGATCCGAGCAGTACTTC. J is TRBJ2-7 and V is TRBV15; D gene unclear. This CDR3 spans 13 amino acids. Germline V gives CDR1 LNHNV, CDR2 YYDKDF (reference sequence). V was pared by 1 base and J by 6 bases, with 10 bases between.

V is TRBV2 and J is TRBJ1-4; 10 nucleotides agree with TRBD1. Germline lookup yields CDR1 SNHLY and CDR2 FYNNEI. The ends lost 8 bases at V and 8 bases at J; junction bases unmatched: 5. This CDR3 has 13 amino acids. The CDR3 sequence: CASSGTGVEKLFF. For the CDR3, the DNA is TGTGCCAGCTCCGGGACAGGGGTAGAAAAACTGTTTTTT.

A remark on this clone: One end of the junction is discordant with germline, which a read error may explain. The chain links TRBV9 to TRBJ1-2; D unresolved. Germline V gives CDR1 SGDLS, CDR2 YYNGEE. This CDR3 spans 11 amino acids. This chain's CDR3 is CASSQNFGYTF. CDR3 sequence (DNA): TGTGCCAGCAGCCAAAACTTTGGCTACACCTTC.

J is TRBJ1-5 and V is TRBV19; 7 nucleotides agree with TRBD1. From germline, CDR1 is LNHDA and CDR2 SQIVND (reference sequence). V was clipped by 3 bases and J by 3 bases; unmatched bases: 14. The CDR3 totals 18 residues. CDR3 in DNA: TGTGCCAGTAGTATCCGACAGGGAGGCTCAGGTTACAATCAGCCCCAGCATTTT. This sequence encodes CASSIRQGGSGYNQPQHF.

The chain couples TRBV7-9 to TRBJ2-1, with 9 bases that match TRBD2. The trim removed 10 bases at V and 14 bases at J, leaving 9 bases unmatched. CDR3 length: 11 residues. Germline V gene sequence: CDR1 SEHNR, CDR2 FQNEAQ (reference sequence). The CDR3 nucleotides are TGTGCCACCCGGCAGCGGGGGGACGAGTTCTTC. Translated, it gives CATRQRGDEFF.

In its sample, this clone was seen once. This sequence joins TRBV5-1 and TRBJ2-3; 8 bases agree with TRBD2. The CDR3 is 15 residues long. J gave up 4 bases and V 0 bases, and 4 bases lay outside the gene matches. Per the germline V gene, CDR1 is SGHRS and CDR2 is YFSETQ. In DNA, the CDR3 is TGCGCCAGCAGCTTGGACGGGGGGGCCGCAGATACGCAGTATTTT. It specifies CASSLDGGAADTQYF.

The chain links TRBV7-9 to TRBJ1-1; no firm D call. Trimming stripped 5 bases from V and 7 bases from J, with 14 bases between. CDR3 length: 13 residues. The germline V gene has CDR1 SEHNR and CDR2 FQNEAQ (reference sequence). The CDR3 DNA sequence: TGTGCCAGCAGCGCCGGGATAGCGGGTGAAGCTTTCTTT. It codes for CASSAGIAGEAFF.

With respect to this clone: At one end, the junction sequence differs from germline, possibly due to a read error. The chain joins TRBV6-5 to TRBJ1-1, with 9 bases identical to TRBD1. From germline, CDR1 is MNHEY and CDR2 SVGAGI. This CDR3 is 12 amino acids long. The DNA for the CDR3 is TGTGCCAGCAGCTGGACCGGGACAGGGCTTTACTTT. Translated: CASSWTGTGLYF.

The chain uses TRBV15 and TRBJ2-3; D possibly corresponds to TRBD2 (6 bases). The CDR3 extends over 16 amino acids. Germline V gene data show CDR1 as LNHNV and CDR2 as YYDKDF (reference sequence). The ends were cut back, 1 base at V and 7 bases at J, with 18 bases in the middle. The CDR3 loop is CATSRVGTPGANTQYF. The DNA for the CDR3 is TGTGCCACCAGCAGAGTTGGGACTCCCGGTGCAAATACGCAGTATTTT.

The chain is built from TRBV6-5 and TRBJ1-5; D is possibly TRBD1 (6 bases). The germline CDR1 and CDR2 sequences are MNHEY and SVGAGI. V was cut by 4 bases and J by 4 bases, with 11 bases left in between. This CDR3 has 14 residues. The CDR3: CASSSVRGNQPQHF. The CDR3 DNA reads TGTGCCAGCAGTTCCGTTAGGGGGAATCAGCCCCAGCATTTT.

The CDR3 DNA sequence: TGTGCCAGCAGCTACCAGGGGGCCACCTACGAGCAGTACTTC. The encoded protein is CASSYQGATYEQYF. The chain employs TRBV7-2 and TRBJ2-7; 8 nucleotides agree with TRBD1. J lost 2 bases, V lost 4 bases, and 4 bases had no gene match. This CDR3 has 14 residues. Per the germline V gene, CDR1 is SGHTA and CDR2 is FQGNSA.

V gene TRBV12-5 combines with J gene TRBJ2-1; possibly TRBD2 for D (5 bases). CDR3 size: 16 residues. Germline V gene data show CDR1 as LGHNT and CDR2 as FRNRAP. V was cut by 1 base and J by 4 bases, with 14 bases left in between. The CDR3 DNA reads TGTGCTAGTGGTTTGGGGGTCTCCCGGGGTTACAATGAGCAGTTCTTC. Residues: CASGLGVSRGYNEQFF.

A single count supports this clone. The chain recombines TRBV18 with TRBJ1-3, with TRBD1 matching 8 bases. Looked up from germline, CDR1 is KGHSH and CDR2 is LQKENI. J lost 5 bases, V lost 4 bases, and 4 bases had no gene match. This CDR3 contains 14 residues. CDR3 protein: CASSQGQDRNTIYF. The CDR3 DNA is TGTGCCAGCTCACAGGGACAGGATCGAAACACCATATATTTT.

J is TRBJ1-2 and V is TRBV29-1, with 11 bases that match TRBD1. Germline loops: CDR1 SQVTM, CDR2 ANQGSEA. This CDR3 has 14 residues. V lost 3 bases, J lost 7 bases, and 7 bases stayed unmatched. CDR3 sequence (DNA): TGCAGCGTTGAGTTGGAGGACAGGGGGCCTGGCTACACCTTC. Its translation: CSVELEDRGPGYTF.

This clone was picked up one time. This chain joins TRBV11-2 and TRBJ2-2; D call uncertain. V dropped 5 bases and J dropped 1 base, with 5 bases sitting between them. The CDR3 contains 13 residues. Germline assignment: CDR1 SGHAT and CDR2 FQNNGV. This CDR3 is CASSPQNTGELFF. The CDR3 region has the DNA TGTGCCAGCAGCCCCCAGAACACCGGGGAGCTGTTTTTT.

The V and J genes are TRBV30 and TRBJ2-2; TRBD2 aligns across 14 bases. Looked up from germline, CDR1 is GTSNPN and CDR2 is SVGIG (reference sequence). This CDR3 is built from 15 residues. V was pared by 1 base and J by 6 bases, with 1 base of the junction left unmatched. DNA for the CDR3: TGTGCCTGGAGTGCGGGACTAGCGGGAGCCGGGGAGCTGTTTTTT. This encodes CAWSAGLAGAGELFF.

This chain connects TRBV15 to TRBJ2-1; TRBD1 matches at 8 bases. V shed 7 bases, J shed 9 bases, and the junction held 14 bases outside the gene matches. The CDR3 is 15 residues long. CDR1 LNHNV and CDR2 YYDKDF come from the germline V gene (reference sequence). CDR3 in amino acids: CATNKRTGMFGEQFF. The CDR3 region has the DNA TGTGCCACCAATAAAAGGACAGGGATGTTCGGTGAGCAGTTCTTC.

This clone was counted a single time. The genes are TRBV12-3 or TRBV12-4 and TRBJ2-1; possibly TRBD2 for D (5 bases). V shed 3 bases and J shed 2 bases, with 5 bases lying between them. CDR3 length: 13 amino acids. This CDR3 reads CASSFGAYNEQFF. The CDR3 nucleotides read TGTGCCAGCAGTTTCGGGGCCTACAATGAGCAGTTCTTC.

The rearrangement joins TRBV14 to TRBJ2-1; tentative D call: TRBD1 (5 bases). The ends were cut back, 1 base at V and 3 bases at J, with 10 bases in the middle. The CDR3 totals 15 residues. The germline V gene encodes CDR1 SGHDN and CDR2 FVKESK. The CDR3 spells CASSQAPGHYNEQFF. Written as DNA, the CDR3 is TGTGCCAGCAGCCAAGCTCCAGGACACTACAATGAGCAGTTCTTC.